This T cell receptor beta chain was captured by sequencing in a study of identical twins' blood T cells. TCRdb recomputed calls from the 5' RACE reads with MiXCR, one row per CDR3 protein. The repertoire holds 300,000 to 400,000 distinct CDR3 sequences, 25% to 35% seen once, with roughly 5.5% in the top ten. Remarks on this clonotype: Its target is not known.

Points from the study as a whole: Top TCRbeta clonotypes were shared more with twin than unrelated donors.

Sample: PBMCs. This TCR was recovered from a woman aged 18-49 years in good health.

CDR3 amino acids: CASSREGGQLNYGYTF. The CDR3 nucleotides read TGCGCCAGCAGCCGGGAAGGTGGCCAGTTAAACTATGGCTACACCTTC. The J gene is TRBJ1-2, the V gene TRBV4-3, with unresolved D. V was clipped by 4 bases and J by 2 bases, with 17 bases between them. Looked up from germline, CDR1 is LGHNA and CDR2 is YSLEER. The CDR3 contains 16 residues.